This T cell receptor (beta chain) is drawn from a study of OX40 agonist ivuxolimab in advanced cancers. Study context: Patients were roughly 87% male with ages roughly 20 to 80, mean about 60.

The CDR3 consists of 11 residues. Trimming shortened V by 3 bases and J by 6 bases, and 8 bases separated the two germline ends. The V gene's germline CDR1 is GTSNPN and CDR2 SVGIG (reference sequence). The data were produced by immunoSEQ multiplex PCR, yet TCRdb's version contains in-frame clones alone and is incomplete. The table lists 65,000 to 75,000 clones, approximately 81% of them singletons. The receptor was isolated from an adult with an advanced solid tumor such as melanoma, head and neck, liver or kidney cancer. The specimen was CD4+ or CD8+ T cells sorted from blood, collected in a trial of the OX40 agonist ivuxolimab. The chain couples TRBV30 to TRBJ1-2; no clear D gene. The CDR3 reads CAWSAINGYTF. CDR3 coding DNA: TGTGCCTGGAGCGCCATAAATGGCTACACCTTC. The full variable domain, completed using reference TRBV30 and TRBJ1-2, is SQTIHQWPATLVQPVGSPLSLECTVEGTSNPNLYWYRQAAGRGLQLLFYSVGIGQISSEVPQNLSASRPQDRQFILSSKKLLLSDSGFYLCAWSAINGYTFGSGTRLTVV.